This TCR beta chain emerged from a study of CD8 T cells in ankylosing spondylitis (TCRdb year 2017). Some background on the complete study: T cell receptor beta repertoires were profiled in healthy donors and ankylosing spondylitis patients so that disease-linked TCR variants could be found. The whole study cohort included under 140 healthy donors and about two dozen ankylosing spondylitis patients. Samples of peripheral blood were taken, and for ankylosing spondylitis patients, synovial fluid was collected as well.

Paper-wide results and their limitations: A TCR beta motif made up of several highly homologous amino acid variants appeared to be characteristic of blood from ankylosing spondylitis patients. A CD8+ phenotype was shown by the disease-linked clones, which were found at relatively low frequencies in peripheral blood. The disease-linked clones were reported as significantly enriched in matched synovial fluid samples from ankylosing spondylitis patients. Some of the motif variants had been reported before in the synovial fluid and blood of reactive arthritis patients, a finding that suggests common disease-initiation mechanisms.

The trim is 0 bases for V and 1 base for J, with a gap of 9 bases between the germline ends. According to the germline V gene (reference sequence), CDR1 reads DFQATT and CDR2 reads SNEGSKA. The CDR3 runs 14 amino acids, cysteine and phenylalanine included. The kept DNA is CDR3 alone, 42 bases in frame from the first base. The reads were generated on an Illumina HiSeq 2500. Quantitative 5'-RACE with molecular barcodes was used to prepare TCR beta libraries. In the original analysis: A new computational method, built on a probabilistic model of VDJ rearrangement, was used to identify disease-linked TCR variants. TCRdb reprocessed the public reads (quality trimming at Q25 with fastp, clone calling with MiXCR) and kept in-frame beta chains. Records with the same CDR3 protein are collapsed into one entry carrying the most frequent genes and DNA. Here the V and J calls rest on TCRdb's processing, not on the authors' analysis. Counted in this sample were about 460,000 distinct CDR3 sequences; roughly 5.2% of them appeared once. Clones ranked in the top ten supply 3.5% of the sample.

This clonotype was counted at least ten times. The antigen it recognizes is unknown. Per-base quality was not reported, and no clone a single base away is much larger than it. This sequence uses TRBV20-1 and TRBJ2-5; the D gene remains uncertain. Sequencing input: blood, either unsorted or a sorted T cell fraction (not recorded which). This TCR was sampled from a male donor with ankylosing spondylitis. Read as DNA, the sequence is TGCAGTGCTAGAGAAGATACGGTCCAAGAGACCCAGTACTTC. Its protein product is CSAREDTVQETQYF.